Here is one T cell receptor (beta chain) with its context. What it recognizes is unknown. TCRdb independently ran MiXCR on the 5' RACE reads; one entry per CDR3 protein. The table shows about 510,000 distinct CDR3 sequences, with 20% to 25% occurring only once. These data are taken from a study of T cells after yellow fever vaccination. Across the study: It was SMART-Seq v4 Ultra Low Input that prepared the fractions with low cell numbers.

The CDR3 extends over 14 amino acids. Trimming took 5 bases from V and 8 from J; bases not matched to a gene: 14. In germline, CDR1 is SQVTM, CDR2 ANQGSEA. Findings of the study overall: Researchers cautioned that FACS-sorted repertoires could harbor abundant clonotypes contaminating from the bulk population.

The starting material was PBMCs, obtained roughly 20 days after the first yellow fever vaccination. The TCR comes from a man between 18 and 35 years old who received the YFV17D yellow fever vaccine. The chain links TRBV29-1 to TRBJ1-2; 7 bases agree with TRBD1. The CDR3 loop is CSVWPLLTGYGYTF. The CDR3 DNA is TGCAGCGTTTGGCCTCTTCTGACAGGGTACGGCTACACCTTC.